A selection of T cell receptor beta chains follows, all from one sample in a study of blood T cells in healthy people across ages. MiXCR, applied by TCRdb to the 5' RACE reads, yields one record per CDR3 protein. Of 700,000 or so distinct CDR3 sequences detected, around a fifth appear once; the ten largest clones hold less than 25%. Sequencing used blood. The source is a man between 70 and 80 years old in good health. Both conserved end residues are trimmed from each CDR3. The D gene is left open where the match is weak.

>-|TRBV6-1|TRBJ2-7
ASSAGPTYEQY
>TRBD1|TRBV7-8|TRBJ1-1
ASRVDRGPGTEAF
>-|TRBV3-1|TRBJ2-3
ASSQDSGGGSDTQY
>TRBD2|TRBV5-1|TRBJ2-1
ASSTLAGSSYNEQF
>TRBD1|TRBV20-1|TRBJ2-2
SALKMDRGDTGELF
>TRBD2|TRBV5-1|TRBJ2-3
ASSIKTSGLDTQY
>TRBD1|TRBV20-1|TRBJ2-6
SAETGAGANVLT
>-|TRBV20-1|TRBJ2-1
SARPTDSRFRIAYNEQF
>TRBD2|TRBV20-1|TRBJ2-3
SAPGLAGGLTDTQY
>TRBD1|TRBV14|TRBJ1-4
ASSHPTGPGEKLF
>-|TRBV25-1|TRBJ2-3
ASRSGAGRVTQY
>-|TRBV6-2/TRBV6-3|TRBJ2-3
ASSYQGPAGPDTQY
>-|TRBV7-2|TRBJ2-3
ASSPVFVWDTQY
>-|TRBV12-3/TRBV12-4|TRBJ2-7
ASSATLAKSYEQY
>-|TRBV12-3/TRBV12-4|TRBJ2-7
ASSFGRTSEQY
>-|TRBV25-1|TRBJ2-6
ASSESYRSGANVLT
>-|TRBV5-1|TRBJ1-5
ASSQDGGFNQPQH
>-|TRBV5-1|TRBJ2-1
ASSAEGDSSYNEQF
>-|TRBV6-2/TRBV6-3|TRBJ1-5
ASSRSGENQPQH
>-|TRBV5-1|TRBJ2-1
ASSSNMNEQF
>TRBD1|TRBV30|TRBJ1-4
AWSRTRGSNEKLF
>-|TRBV7-2|TRBJ2-6
ASRTGSVISGANVLT
>-|TRBV6-5|TRBJ2-3
ASSYSMTAGTDTQY
>TRBD2|TRBV5-1|TRBJ2-1
ASSKLAGGGDEQF
>-|TRBV12-3/TRBV12-4|TRBJ1-1
TSIQGWGNTEAF
>-|TRBV9|TRBJ2-2
ASRAQGWTGELF
>TRBD1|TRBV6-6|TRBJ2-1
ASSYRTGHNEQF
>-|TRBV12-3/TRBV12-4|-
ASSLMVGKETQY
>-|TRBV7-9|TRBJ1-2
ASSSPVGGPYYGYT
>TRBD1|TRBV5-1|TRBJ1-5
ASSSGTGSNQPQH
>-|TRBV6-2/TRBV6-3|TRBJ1-1
ASTRGDLGNVGTEAF
>-|TRBV4-1|TRBJ2-3
ASSPIGTGDTQY
>-|TRBV10-3|TRBJ1-1
AISDDLGGNTEAF
>-|TRBV5-6|TRBJ1-2
ASSLNGGYGYT
>-|TRBV9|-
ASSPGDNEQY
>-|TRBV14|TRBJ1-1
ASSQGRGTGAF
>-|TRBV15|TRBJ2-5
ATSRGVSKETQY
>-|TRBV18|TRBJ1-4
ASSQRRTTNEKLF
>-|TRBV6-5|TRBJ2-7
ASSRAADEQY
>-|TRBV10-2|TRBJ1-5
ASRSQGQPQH
>-|TRBV20-1|TRBJ2-7
SAIKTDYEQY
>TRBD2|TRBV19|-
ASSTGLAGNWDEQF
>-|TRBV12-3/TRBV12-4|TRBJ1-2
ASSLDTYYGYT